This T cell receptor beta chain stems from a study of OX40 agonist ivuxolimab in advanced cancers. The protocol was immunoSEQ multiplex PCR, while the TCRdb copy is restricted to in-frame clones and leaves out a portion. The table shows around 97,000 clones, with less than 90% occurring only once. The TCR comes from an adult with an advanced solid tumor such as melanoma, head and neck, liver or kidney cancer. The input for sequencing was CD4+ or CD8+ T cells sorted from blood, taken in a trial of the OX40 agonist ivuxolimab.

CDR3 in DNA: TGCGCCAGCAGCCAAGAACGGACCGGGACACGCCTCTATGGCTACACCTTC. It encodes CASSQERTGTRLYGYTF. The V and J genes are TRBV4-1 and TRBJ1-2, with D maybe TRBD1 (6 bases). V was trimmed by 0 bases and J by 4 bases, leaving 18 bases between them. Germline V gene lookup returns CDR1 MGHRA and CDR2 YSYEKL. CDR3 length equals 17 residues.